A single sample is the source of the 27 T cell receptor beta chains below, sequenced in a study of T-cell memory formation after mild COVID-19. TCRdb re-called the 5' RACE reads through MiXCR, storing one row per CDR3 protein. The profile shows under 150,000 distinct CDR3 sequences, about 20% of them singletons. Sequencing input: PBMCs or a T cell subset sorted from them (not recorded which). These TCRs come from a man between 18 and 29 years old who had mild COVID-19 (a few samples of this study predate the infection). Cell type and time point are not known.

The J gene is TRBJ2-5, the V gene TRBV7-8, with 10 bases that match TRBD2. After removal of 2 bases from V and 2 bases from J, the junction contained 5 bases not matched to a gene. CDR3 length: 16 amino acids. Germline values: CDR1 SGHVS, CDR2 FQNEAQ. CDR3 sequence (DNA): TGTGCCAGCAGCTTAATTCTAGCGGGGGTACAAGAGACCCAGTACTTC. Protein product: CASSLILAGVQETQYF. Supplemented by reference TRBV7-8 and TRBJ2-5, the full variable domain reads GAGVSQSPRYKVAKRGQDVALRCDPISGHVSLFWYQQALGQGPEFLTYFQNEAQLDKSGLPSDRFFAERPEGSVSTLKIQRTQQEDSAVYLCASSLILAGVQETQYFGPGTRLLVL.

This chain uses TRBV15 with TRBJ1-3; D is uncertain. V was cut by 3 bases and J by 0 bases, with 9 bases left in between. Germline V gene lookup returns CDR1 LNHNV and CDR2 YYDKDF (reference sequence). There are 15 residues in the CDR3. CDR3 region: CATSRDRASGNTIYF. The CDR3 nucleotides are TGTGCCACCAGCAGGGATAGGGCCTCTGGAAACACCATATATTTT.

This clonotype was recorded a few times. The rearrangement joins TRBV20-1 to TRBJ2-1; TRBD2 aligns across 7 bases. CDR1 and CDR2 (germline): DFQATT, SNEGSKA (reference sequence). V lost 5 bases and J lost 0; bases outside the gene matches: 1. The CDR3 runs to 13 residues. The CDR3 nucleotides are TGCAGTGCTCGGACTAGCTCCTACAATGAGCAGTTCTTC. This sequence encodes CSARTSSYNEQFF.

This clonotype was seen a handful of times. The rearrangement joins TRBV4-1 to TRBJ2-7; tentative D call: TRBD1 (5 bases). This CDR3 comprises 13 residues. Germline V lookup: CDR1 MGHRA, CDR2 YSYEKL. Trimming left V 3 bases short and J 3 bases short, with 9 bases between. CDR3 sequence reads: CASSQAGFYEQYF. CDR3 nucleotides: TGCGCCAGCAGCCAGGCAGGGTTCTACGAGCAGTACTTC.

This clonotype was picked up a small number of times. The V call is TRBV7-6, the J call TRBJ2-1, with 8 bases that match TRBD1. The ends lost 5 bases at V and 16 bases at J; junction bases unmatched: 10. Germline V gene data show CDR1 as SGHVS and CDR2 as FNYEAQ. The CDR3 loop spans 12 amino acids. Here the CDR3 reads CASSPGQGVQFF. The CDR3 DNA sequence: TGTGCCAGCAGCCCTGGACAGGGCGTCCAATTCTTC.

The chain combines TRBV6-2 or TRBV6-3 with TRBJ1-5, with 7 nucleotides matching TRBD1. This CDR3 comprises 14 residues. CDR1 MNHEY and CDR2 SVGEGT come from the germline V gene. J was trimmed by 4 bases and V by 6 bases; bases with no gene match: 6. The CDR3 spells CASRPDRRNQPQHF. The DNA of the CDR3 is TGTGCCAGCAGACCGGACAGGAGGAATCAGCCCCAGCATTTT.

V and J are TRBV7-2 and TRBJ1-2; tentatively, D is TRBD1 (6 bases). The CDR3 extends over 14 amino acids. Germline V gene sequence: CDR1 SGHTA, CDR2 FQGNSA. V shed 2 bases and J shed 6 bases, with 13 bases lying between them. In DNA form, the CDR3 reads TGTGCCAGCAGCTTACAGCCGGACAGCCATGGCTACACCTTC. Translated, it gives CASSLQPDSHGYTF. Full variable domain (outside the CDR3, taken from reference TRBV7-2 and TRBJ1-2): GAGVSQSPSNKVTEKGKDVELRCDPISGHTALYWYRQSLGQGLEFLIYFQGNSAPDKSGLPSDRFSAERTGGSVSTLTIQRTQQEDSAVYLCASSLQPDSHGYTFGSGTRLTVV.

This clonotype was counted only a few times. This rearrangement joins TRBV6-4 to TRBJ2-4, with 10 bases aligning to TRBD2. The CDR3 runs 14 residues. CDR1 is MRHNA, CDR2 SNTAGT, per germline. V shed 6 bases, J shed 6 bases, and the junction held 5 bases outside the gene matches. This CDR3 is CASSERGGGNIQYF. The CDR3 DNA reads as TGTGCCAGCAGCGAGCGGGGGGGCGGAAACATTCAGTACTTC.

This clonotype was seen at least ten times. J is TRBJ2-5 and V is TRBV6-1, with unresolved D. CDR3 length: 18 residues. V was shortened by 0 bases and J by 3 bases, with 20 bases between the two germline ends. Germline CDR1 MNHNS, CDR2 SASEGT. In DNA form, the CDR3 reads TGTGCCAGCAGTGAAGCGTTTTTGAAGGCCGACAAAGAAGAGACCCAGTACTTC. This gives the protein CASSEAFLKADKEETQYF.

The chain employs TRBV11-2 and TRBJ2-1; D ambiguous. CDR3 length equals 11 residues. The germline V gene encodes CDR1 SGHAT and CDR2 FQNNGV. V lost 3 bases to trimming and J lost 12 bases, with 9 bases between them. The CDR3 spells CASSFPGAQFF. The CDR3 DNA reads as TGTGCCAGCAGCTTCCCGGGTGCGCAGTTCTTC.

This clonotype was seen at least ten times. This rearrangement joins TRBV7-6 to TRBJ1-1, with D hard to call. In germline, CDR1 is SGHVS, CDR2 FNYEAQ. V lost 6 bases and J 3 bases, leaving 11 bases between the germline ends. This CDR3 comprises 13 residues. CDR3 residues: CASRQTGYTEAFF. CDR3 nucleotides: TGTGCCAGCAGACAAACCGGGTACACTGAAGCTTTCTTT.

The CDR3 region is CAGGTIIHEQFF. The CDR3 DNA reads TGTGCCGGGGGGACTATTATCCATGAGCAGTTCTTC. The chain employs TRBV6-4 and TRBJ2-1; TRBD2 matches at 7 bases. The J segment lost 8 bases and the V segment lost 11 bases, leaving 9 bases of the junction unmatched. CDR1 is MRHNA and CDR2 is SNTAGT in the germline V gene. The CDR3 runs to 12 residues.

This chain links TRBV4-3 with TRBJ2-1; D might be TRBD2 (6 bases). The length of the CDR3 is 15 residues. Germline V lookup: CDR1 LGHNA, CDR2 YSLEER. Trimming took off 5 bases at V and 2 bases at J, with 13 bases between the two ends. The DNA of the CDR3 is TGCGCCAGCAGCTCAAGGCCGGGGGCCTACAATGAGCAGTTCTTC. As protein: CASSSRPGAYNEQFF.

This clonotype was counted a few times. For the CDR3, the DNA is TGCAGTGCTAGAGATGGGTTAGAGGGGTACACAGATACGCAGTATTTT. It translates to CSARDGLEGYTDTQYF. The chain employs TRBV20-1 and TRBJ2-3; D could derive from TRBD1 or TRBD2 (5 bases each). V lost 0 bases, J lost 2 bases, and 15 bases lay in between. This CDR3 has 16 residues. CDR1 is DFQATT, CDR2 SNEGSKA, per germline (reference sequence).

CDR3: CSATSYNEQFF. CDR3 coding DNA: TGCAGTGCGACTAGCTACAATGAGCAGTTCTTC. The chain links TRBV20-1 to TRBJ2-1; possible D gene TRBD2, 6 bases. Trimming pared 6 bases from V and 3 bases from J, leaving 6 bases between. This CDR3 is 11 amino acids long. The germline V gene encodes CDR1 DFQATT and CDR2 SNEGSKA (reference sequence).

This clonotype was seen a handful of times. The chain recombines TRBV6-2 or TRBV6-3 with TRBJ2-2; D ambiguous. The V and J ends lost 0 bases and 4 bases respectively, with 6 bases between them. The CDR3 runs 14 residues. Germline-derived CDR1 and CDR2 are MNHEY and SVGEGT. CDR3 nucleotide sequence: TGTGCCAGCAGTTACTCGGGCCTCACCGGGGAGCTGTTTTTT. Its translation: CASSYSGLTGELFF.

The chain employs TRBV5-6 and TRBJ1-1; D gene unclear. The CDR3 extends over 13 amino acids. Germline V CDR1 and CDR2: SGHDT, YYEEEE. Trimming shortened V by 4 bases and J by 2 bases, and 9 bases separated the two germline ends. The CDR3 nucleotides are TGTGCCAGCAGCCACCGCAGAAACACTGAAGCTTTCTTT. Translated: CASSHRRNTEAFF.

The chain is built from TRBV6-2 or TRBV6-3 and TRBJ2-1; no firm D call. This CDR3 contains 12 residues. Trimming stripped 2 bases from V and 7 bases from J, with 6 bases between. Germline CDR1 is MNHEY and CDR2 is SVGEGT. This chain's CDR3 is CASSYPGNEQFF. CDR3 coding DNA: TGTGCCAGCAGTTACCCCGGTAATGAGCAGTTCTTC.

This clonotype turned up a few times. The chain is built from TRBV20-1 and TRBJ1-5; a possible D gene is TRBD1 (5 bases). Germline CDR1 DFQATT, CDR2 SNEGSKA (reference sequence). Trimming stripped 8 bases from V and 2 bases from J, with 16 bases between. There are 14 residues in the CDR3. CDR3 residues: CSTLGVLGNQPQHF. The CDR3 bases are TGCAGTACCTTGGGGGTCTTGGGCAATCAGCCCCAGCATTTT.

The gene calls are TRBV9 and TRBJ2-6, with a weak D call TRBD1 (7 bases). Germline V gene lookup returns CDR1 SGDLS and CDR2 YYNGEE. Deletions cut 4 bases from V and 5 bases from J, with 13 bases between. The CDR3 extends over 15 amino acids. CDR3 sequence reads: CASSPGGYRANVLTF. For the CDR3, the DNA is TGTGCCAGCAGCCCAGGGGGGTATAGGGCCAACGTCCTGACTTTC.

This sequence joins TRBV6-2 or TRBV6-3 and TRBJ1-6; TRBD1 might be the D (6 bases). Looked up from germline, CDR1 is MNHEY and CDR2 is SVGEGT. The germline V and J ends were trimmed by 7 bases and 0 bases, with 25 bases remaining between them. There are 20 residues in the CDR3. CDR3 region: CASKGEPGSPKRSYNSPLHF. As DNA, the CDR3 is TGTGCCAGCAAGGGGGAACCAGGGTCGCCAAAACGCTCCTATAATTCACCCCTCCACTTT.

This clonotype was seen a handful of times. This rearrangement joins TRBV19 to TRBJ2-3, with TRBD2 matching 10 bases. Looked up from germline, CDR1 is LNHDA and CDR2 is SQIVND (reference sequence). The J segment lost 3 bases and the V segment lost 6 bases, leaving 6 bases of the junction unmatched. CDR3 size: 15 residues. In DNA form, the CDR3 reads TGTGCCAGTAGCCTGCGGACTAGCGGAACAGATACGCAGTATTTT. It specifies CASSLRTSGTDTQYF.

The chain links TRBV7-9 to TRBJ1-2; 12 bases agree with TRBD1. This CDR3 has 17 residues. The ends lost 4 bases at V and 6 bases at J; junction bases unmatched: 12. Germline loops: CDR1 SEHNR, CDR2 FQNEAQ (reference sequence). CDR3 region: CASSSTSPGTGGDGYTF. The CDR3 nucleotides read TGTGCCAGCAGCTCCACTTCCCCCGGGACAGGGGGCGATGGCTACACCTTC.

This clonotype was picked up a small number of times. The chain combines TRBV12-3 or TRBV12-4 with TRBJ2-5; no reliable D call. The germline V and J ends were trimmed by 8 bases and 4 bases, with 14 bases remaining between them. The CDR3 length is 13 residues. As DNA, the CDR3 is TGTGCCAGCGGGCCTACCCTAGTAGAGACCCAGTACTTC. Translating it yields CASGPTLVETQYF.

This clonotype was counted only a few times. This rearrangement joins TRBV4-1 to TRBJ2-3, with D perhaps matching TRBD1 or TRBD2 (6 bases each). Germline lookup yields CDR1 MGHRA and CDR2 YSYEKL. The CDR3 has 14 amino acids. V lost 7 bases and J lost 3, with 14 bases in between. For the CDR3, the DNA is TGCGCCAGCACCCAGGGGAGGTTGACAGATACGCAGTATTTT. It is translated as CASTQGRLTDTQYF.

The chain combines TRBV6-2 or TRBV6-3 with TRBJ1-1; maybe TRBD1 (6 bases). Trimming removed 2 bases at V and 6 bases at J, with 10 bases between. Germline V gene sequence: CDR1 MNHEY, CDR2 SVGEGT. This CDR3 is built from 13 residues. The DNA for the CDR3 is TGTGCCAGCAGTTACGGGGGGCTGGCTGAAGCTTTCTTT. As protein: CASSYGGLAEAFF.

V gene TRBV4-1 combines with J gene TRBJ2-2; 7 bases line up with TRBD1. Germline CDR1 MGHRA, CDR2 YSYEKL. With 0 bases clipped from V and 6 bases from J, the junction kept 10 bases outside the gene matches. This CDR3 is built from 17 residues. CDR3 region: CASSQERWTGWPGELFF. For the CDR3, the DNA is TGCGCCAGCAGCCAAGAGAGATGGACAGGATGGCCCGGGGAGCTGTTTTTT.